The rows below give T cell receptor beta chains drawn from one sample of a study of technical replicates of blood from a few donors. TCRdb's table, derived via immunoSEQ multiplex PCR, lists solely in-frame clones and lacks some. The table has tens of thousands of clones, about 94% seen once. Sequencing was carried out using T cells isolated from PBMCs. The receptors come from a human donor in good health. Both conserved end residues are part of each CDR3. D genes are given only for firm matches. Expanded clones get a size class; other rows say once, few or many, or leave the size out.

V: TRBV21-1
D: NA
size: NA
J: TRBJ1-1
DNA: TGTGCCAGCAGCATAATGGACTTCCTCCGAGCTTTCTTT
CDR3: CASSIMDFLRAFF

V: TRBV5-1
D: NA
size: NA
J: TRBJ2-2
DNA: TGCGCCAGCAGCTTGCGCGGGACTCCCGAGCCAGGGGAGCTGTTTTTT
CDR3: CASSLRGTPEPGELFF

V: TRBV6-5
D: NA
size: NA
J: TRBJ2-1
DNA: TGTGCCAGCAGTTTCTACTGGGAGAAGGATGAGCAGTTCTTC
CDR3: CASSFYWEKDEQFF

V: TRBV4-1
D: TRBD2
size: NA
J: TRBJ2-5
DNA: TGCGCCAGCAGCCAAGGAAGCGGGAGATCGGGGGAGACCCAGTACTTC
CDR3: CASSQGSGRSGETQYF

V: TRBV11-1
D: NA
size: NA
J: TRBJ2-4
DNA: TGTGCCAGCAGCTTAGAACAGTCCAAAAACATTCAGTACTTC
CDR3: CASSLEQSKNIQYF

V: TRBV6-5
D: NA
size: NA
J: TRBJ2-1
DNA: TGTGCCAGCAGTTACTTAACACACAATGAGCAGTTCTTC
CDR3: CASSYLTHNEQFF

V: TRBV10-3
D: NA
size: NA
J: TRBJ2-7
DNA: TGTGCCATCTCCGGGATTTCCACCTCCTACGAGCAGTACTTC
CDR3: CAISGISTSYEQYF

V: TRBV7-2
D: TRBD1
size: NA
J: TRBJ1-1
DNA: TGTGCCACCGGGACAGGGGGAACTGAAGCTTTCTTT
CDR3: CATGTGGTEAFF

V: TRBV9
D: TRBD2
size: NA
J: TRBJ2-3
DNA: TGTGCCAGCAGCGTAGGCCTAGCGGACCTCACAGATACGCAGTATTTT
CDR3: CASSVGLADLTDTQYF

V: TRBV6-5
D: TRBD1
size: NA
J: TRBJ1-2
DNA: TGTGCCAGCAGTCAGGGACAGGGGCACGGCTACACCTTC
CDR3: CASSQGQGHGYTF

V: TRBV2
D: NA
size: once
J: TRBJ2-4
DNA: TGTGCCAGCAGTGTAGGGGCCCTAGCCAAAAACATTCAGTACTTC
CDR3: CASSVGALAKNIQYF

V: TRBV30
D: NA
size: NA
J: TRBJ2-1
DNA: TGTGCCTTAGCCCAGTACAATGAGCAGTTCTTC
CDR3: CALAQYNEQFF

V: TRBV28
D: NA
size: NA
J: TRBJ2-5
DNA: TGTGCCAGCAGTTTTCCCGCTGGAGCGGGAGAGACCCAGTACTTC
CDR3: CASSFPAGAGETQYF

V: TRBV6-1
D: NA
size: NA
J: TRBJ1-2
DNA: TGTGCCAGCAGTGAATGGGCAGGGATAGGCTACACCTTC
CDR3: CASSEWAGIGYTF

V: TRBV9
D: TRBD1
size: NA
J: TRBJ2-5
DNA: TGTGCCAGCAGCCCAGGAAGCGGGACAGGGCTATTCTTGACCCAGTACTTC
CDR3: CASSPGSGTGLFLTQYF

V: TRBV29-1
D: NA
size: NA
J: TRBJ2-7
DNA: TGCAGCGTTATGGGGGGGACAGGAACCTACGAGCAGTACTTC
CDR3: CSVMGGTGTYEQYF

V: TRBV10-2
D: NA
size: NA
J: TRBJ1-5
DNA: TGCGCCAGCAGTGATTCCAGGGTCCTCAATCAGCCCCAGCATTTT
CDR3: CASSDSRVLNQPQHF

V: TRBV27
D: NA
size: NA
J: TRBJ1-5
DNA: TGTGCCAGCAGTCGGGGGGTGGGGGATCAGCCCCAGCATTTT
CDR3: CASSRGVGDQPQHF

V: TRBV25-1
D: NA
size: NA
J: TRBJ1-2
DNA: TGTGCCAGCAGTGAATCGACGGGATCTGCTAACTATGGCTACACCTTC
CDR3: CASSESTGSANYGYTF

V: TRBV5-4
D: NA
size: few
J: TRBJ1-1
DNA: TGTGCCAGCAGCTTTATCTACAGGAACACTGAAGCTTTCTTT
CDR3: CASSFIYRNTEAFF

V: TRBV4-2
D: NA
size: NA
J: TRBJ1-1
DNA: TGTGCCAGCAGCCCCTATTCGAACACTGAAGCTTTCTTT
CDR3: CASSPYSNTEAFF

V: TRBV6-1
D: TRBD2
size: once
J: TRBJ2-3
DNA: TGTGCCAGCAGTGAGCGGGGGACAGATACGCAGTATTTT
CDR3: CASSERGTDTQYF

V: TRBV11-2
D: TRBD2
size: NA
J: TRBJ2-2
DNA: TGTGCCAGCAGCTGGGGACTAGCCTTACACACCGGGGAGCTGTTTTTT
CDR3: CASSWGLALHTGELFF

V: TRBV13
D: NA
size: NA
J: TRBJ2-7
DNA: TGTGCCAGCAGCTTAGTCACGGGAAGGTCCCACGAGCAGTACTTC
CDR3: CASSLVTGRSHEQYF

V: TRBV6-5
D: NA
size: once
J: TRBJ1-4
DNA: TGTGCCAGCAGTTATGGGGGGGAGGATGAAAAACTGTTTTTT
CDR3: CASSYGGEDEKLFF

V: TRBV29-1
D: TRBD1
size: NA
J: TRBJ1-2
DNA: TGCAGCGCGGGGCGACAGGGCTGGTATGGCTACACCTTC
CDR3: CSAGRQGWYGYTF

V: TRBV29-1
D: TRBD1
size: NA
J: TRBJ2-5
DNA: TGCAGCGTTGAGTCCCAGGGGGCCCCTCAAGAGACCCAGTACTTC
CDR3: CSVESQGAPQETQYF

V: TRBV5-6
D: TRBD2
size: NA
J: TRBJ2-1
DNA: TGTGCCAGCAGCTTGGGGACTAGCTCCTACAATGAGCAGTTCTTC
CDR3: CASSLGTSSYNEQFF